A single sample is the source of the 29 T cell receptor beta chains below, sequenced in a study of control samples from healthy donors and cancer patients. Method: immunoSEQ multiplex PCR; TCRdb's copy keeps in-frame clones and lacks some. The data show approximately 120,000 clones, about nine tenths seen once. The specimen was blood. These receptors were taken from a human donor in good health. The donor label of this sample is uncertain.

The CDR3 loop is CASSPDPPFVAKNIQYF. CDR3 nucleotides: TGCGCCAGCAGCCCTGACCCCCCCTTTGTAGCCAAAAACATTCAGTACTTC. The rearrangement uses TRBV5-1 and TRBJ2-4; D remains unclear. V was clipped by 4 bases and J by 0 bases, with 17 bases between them. This CDR3 region has 17 residues. Germline CDR1 and CDR2: SGHRS and YFSETQ. The full variable domain, its missing parts supplied by reference TRBV5-1 and TRBJ2-4, is KAGVTQTPRYLIKTRGQQVTLSCSPISGHRSVSWYQQTPGQGLQFLFEYFSETQRNKGNFPGRFSGRQFSNSRSEMNVSTLELGDSALYLCASSPDPPFVAKNIQYFGAGTRLSVL.

The V and J genes are TRBV6-5 and TRBJ2-2, with D possibly matching TRBD2 (5 bases). Looked up from germline, CDR1 is MNHEY and CDR2 is SVGAGI. The CDR3 has 14 residues. V lost 2 bases to trimming and J lost 6 bases, with 10 bases between them. In DNA form, the CDR3 reads TGTGCCAGCAGTTACCCGGGGTTGGCCGGGGAGCTGTTTTTT. Amino acids: CASSYPGLAGELFF.

The V call is TRBV4-1, the J call TRBJ2-7; 10 bases map to TRBD1. This CDR3 has 15 residues. Germline CDR1 and CDR2: MGHRA and YSYEKL. V gave up 1 base and J gave up 3 bases; unmatched junction bases: 3. CDR3 DNA: TGCGCCAGCAGCCAAGGTGGGACAGGGGTCTACGAGCAGTACTTC. As protein: CASSQGGTGVYEQYF.

The CDR3 DNA reads as TGTGCCAGCAGCCCGGGACAGGTTATCGGGGAGCTGTTTTTT. This gives the protein CASSPGQVIGELFF. The chain recombines TRBV5-4 with TRBJ2-2, with 8 bases lining up with TRBD1. The CDR3 sequence is 14 residues long. V lost 4 bases to trimming and J lost 7 bases; unmatched junction nucleotides: 6. CDR1 SGHNT and CDR2 YYREEE come from the germline V gene (reference sequence).

As to this clone: A read error may account for a junction end that differs from germline. The rearrangement joins TRBV27 to TRBJ1-5; D uncertain. Germline CDR1 and CDR2: MNHEY and SMNVEV (reference sequence). The length of the CDR3 is 17 residues. CDR3 bases: TGTGCCAGCAGACCGAGTGACCAGACCTATAGCAATCAGTCCCAGCATTTT. It translates to CASRPSDQTYSNQSQHF.

The CDR3 region is CASSAGTAENTEAFF. As DNA, the CDR3 is TGCGCCAGCAGTGCTGGGACAGCGGAGAACACTGAAGCTTTCTTT. The rearrangement joins TRBV5-1 to TRBJ1-1; 7 bases are a match to TRBD1. The germline V gene encodes CDR1 SGHRS and CDR2 YFSETQ. V was pared by 5 bases and J by 1 base, with 8 bases of the junction left unmatched. This CDR3 is built from 15 residues.

The chain links TRBV24-1 to TRBJ2-3; no definite D call. Trimming shortened V by 7 bases and J by 1 base, and 8 bases separated the two germline ends. The CDR3 totals 13 residues. The germline gives CDR1 KGHDR, CDR2 SFDVKD. As DNA, the CDR3 is TGTGCCACCAGGAGTCGGGGCACAGATACGCAGTATTTT. Protein: CATRSRGTDTQYF.

The chain employs TRBV7-2 and TRBJ1-1; 9 bases are a match to TRBD1. This CDR3 is built from 16 residues. V lost 3 bases, J lost 6 bases, and 11 bases stayed unmatched. CDR1 and CDR2 (germline): SGHTA, FQGNSA. The CDR3 DNA reads as TGTGCCAGCAGCTTCCGGGGACAGGGTGCCAACTCTGAAGCTTTCTTT. Amino acids: CASSFRGQGANSEAFF. Full variable domain (missing parts from reference TRBV7-2 and TRBJ1-1): GAGVSQSPSNKVTEKGKDVELRCDPISGHTALYWYRQSLGQGLEFLIYFQGNSAPDKSGLPSDRFSAERTGGSVSTLTIQRTQQEDSAVYLCASSFRGQGANSEAFFGQGTRLTVV.

The rearrangement links TRBV7-8 to TRBJ1-6; a possible D gene is TRBD1 (6 bases). V lost 4 bases and J 6 bases, leaving 13 bases between the germline ends. CDR3 length equals 15 residues. Germline V CDR1 and CDR2: SGHVS, FQNEAQ. The CDR3 DNA follows: TGTGCCAGCAGCTCCCCCCCAGGGGTTAATTCACCCCTCCACTTT. This codes for CASSSPPGVNSPLHF. Looking up the rest from reference TRBV7-8 and TRBJ1-6 gives the full variable domain: GAGVSQSPRYKVAKRGQDVALRCDPISGHVSLFWYQQALGQGPEFLTYFQNEAQLDKSGLPSDRFFAERPEGSVSTLKIQRTQQEDSAVYLCASSSPPGVNSPLHFGNGTRLTVT.

This chain's CDR3 is CSHTRGASEAFF. CDR3 DNA: TGCAGCCACACCAGGGGGGCTTCGGAAGCTTTCTTT. This chain links TRBV29-1 with TRBJ1-1, with 7 bases aligning to TRBD1. Trimming at V came to 8 bases and at J to 8 bases, leaving 11 bases not matched to a gene. There are 12 residues in the CDR3. CDR1 SQVTM and CDR2 ANQGSEA come from the germline V gene.

This clone appeared once. The genes are TRBV19 and TRBJ1-5; TRBD1 might be the D (6 bases). The CDR3 is 13 amino acids. Germline CDR1 and CDR2: LNHDA and SQIVND (reference sequence). Trimming pared 10 bases from V and 4 bases from J, leaving 14 bases between. Written as DNA, the CDR3 is TGTGCCACCAGGGGCCATTTGAATCAGCCCCAGCATTTT. Translating it yields CATRGHLNQPQHF.

The CDR3 here is CASRLAGGRDTQYF. For the CDR3, the DNA is TGTGCCAGCAGGCTAGCGGGGGGGCGTGATACGCAGTATTTT. The V call is TRBV6-6, the J call TRBJ2-3; TRBD2 agrees at 12 bases. V lost 6 bases to trimming and J lost 6 bases; unmatched junction nucleotides: 4. Per germline, CDR1 MNHNY and CDR2 SVGAGI (reference sequence). The CDR3 is 14 residues long.

The DNA of the CDR3 is TGTGCCAGTAGCCAACGACTTAACCAGAACTCTGGGGCCAACGTCCTGACTTTC. This codes for CASSQRLNQNSGANVLTF. This chain joins TRBV19 and TRBJ2-6; D remains unclear. V lost 6 bases and J lost 0, with 18 bases in between. CDR3 length equals 18 residues. Per the germline V gene, CDR1 is LNHDA and CDR2 is SQIVND (reference sequence).

This chain connects TRBV27 to TRBJ1-2; D not resolved. CDR1 is MNHEY, CDR2 SMNVEV, per germline (reference sequence). Trimming cost V 5 bases and J 4 bases, with 14 bases left between them. This CDR3 comprises 14 residues. CDR3 nucleotides: TGTGCCAGCAGTCAAGACGGACGGTTCTATGGCTACACCTTC. This codes for CASSQDGRFYGYTF.

This chain joins TRBV18 and TRBJ1-6; D is perhaps TRBD1 (5 bases). CDR3 length equals 15 residues. The V and J ends lost 1 base and 7 bases respectively, with 11 bases between them. Germline CDR1 and CDR2: KGHSH and LQKENI. DNA of the CDR3: TGTGCCAGCTCACCACTCGCGGCAGGGAATTCACCCCTCCACTTT. Translation: CASSPLAAGNSPLHF.

The chain recombines TRBV7-6 with TRBJ2-7, with 9 bases fitting TRBD1. This CDR3 contains 16 residues. The V and J ends lost 3 bases and 3 bases, in that order; junction bases with no gene match: 9. Germline values: CDR1 SGHVS, CDR2 FNYEAQ. DNA for the CDR3: TGTGCCAGCAGCTTGACCGGGACAGGGCCCCGCTACGAGCAGTACTTC. Its protein product is CASSLTGTGPRYEQYF.

This chain connects TRBV14 to TRBJ1-2; TRBD1 might be the D (6 bases). V lost 0 bases to trimming and J lost 7 bases, with 15 bases between them. The CDR3 is 15 amino acids. Germline CDR1 reads SGHDN; CDR2 reads FVKESK. The CDR3 spells CASSQDWGGYGGYTF. The DNA of the CDR3 is TGTGCCAGCAGCCAAGATTGGGGGGGCTATGGTGGCTACACCTTC.

The chain couples TRBV7-2 to TRBJ2-5; D tentatively reads TRBD1 or TRBD2 (5 bases each). With 1 base removed from V and 5 bases from J, the gap between germline ends came to 8 bases. From germline, CDR1 is SGHTA and CDR2 FQGNSA. This CDR3 has 13 amino acids. For the CDR3, the DNA is TGTGCCAGCAGCTTAGGGGGGTTGGAGACCCAGTACTTC. Translation: CASSLGGLETQYF.

The J gene is TRBJ1-1, the V gene TRBV5-1; tentative D call: TRBD1 (6 bases). The CDR3 covers 13 residues. Germline-derived CDR1 and CDR2 are SGHRS and YFSETQ. V lost 4 bases and J lost 1, with 8 bases in between. CDR3 protein: CASSPTGNTEAFF. The CDR3 coding sequence is TGCGCCAGCAGCCCGACAGGGAACACTGAAGCTTTCTTT.

This clone was observed a handful of times. The chain is built from TRBV2 and TRBJ1-3, with D unresolved. The germline CDR1 and CDR2 sequences are SNHLY and FYNNEI. The CDR3 loop spans 14 amino acids. The V end was cut by 1 base, the J end by 2 bases, with 6 bases between. CDR3 DNA sequence: TGTGCCAGCAGTGAAGGGACGCCTGGAAACACCATATATTTT. Translated, it gives CASSEGTPGNTIYF. The whole variable domain, filled in from reference TRBV2 and TRBJ1-3, reads EPEVTQTPSHQVTQMGQEVILRCVPISNHLYFYWYRQILGQKVEFLVSFYNNEISEKSEIFDDQFSVERPDGSNFTLKIRSTKLEDSAMYFCASSEGTPGNTIYFGEGSWLTVV.

This clone was found once. This chain connects TRBV9 to TRBJ2-7; D might be TRBD1 (6 bases). V gave up 0 bases and J gave up 0 bases, with 10 bases separating them. Germline V gene lookup returns CDR1 SGDLS and CDR2 YYNGEE. CDR3 length equals 15 residues. DNA for the CDR3: TGTGCCAGCAGCGTAGGGACAGTCAGCTCCTACGAGCAGTACTTC. Residues: CASSVGTVSSYEQYF.

The V call is TRBV7-9, the J call TRBJ1-2; D gene uncertain. The CDR3 extends over 14 amino acids. Trimming pared 2 bases from V and 2 bases from J, leaving 9 bases between. Germline CDR1 and CDR2: SEHNR and FQNEAQ (reference sequence). As DNA, the CDR3 is TGTGCCAGCAGCTTATCAGGCTCCAACTATGGCTACACCTTC. Translation gives CASSLSGSNYGYTF.

This chain joins TRBV5-6 and TRBJ2-5; a possible D gene is TRBD1 (6 bases). The CDR3 extends over 14 amino acids. V was cut by 2 bases and J by 5 bases, with 13 bases left in between. The germline CDR1 and CDR2 sequences are SGHDT and YYEEEE. In DNA, the CDR3 is TGTGCCAGCAGCTTCCCTGACAGGTGGGAGACCCAGTACTTC. This sequence encodes CASSFPDRWETQYF.

The chain employs TRBV19 and TRBJ1-2; D perhaps matches TRBD1 (6 bases). V was pared by 3 bases and J by 3 bases, with 14 bases between. Germline CDR1 LNHDA, CDR2 SQIVND (reference sequence). This CDR3 comprises 15 residues. CDR3 nucleotide sequence: TGTGCCAGTAGTATTCGTCAGGGGTCAGACTATGGCTACACCTTC. Translation gives CASSIRQGSDYGYTF.

The DNA for the CDR3 is TGTGCCAGCAGCTTTTTTCGGGAGCAGGGGGCGTTCTCCGGGGAGCTGTTTTTT. This codes for CASSFFREQGAFSGELFF. The rearrangement links TRBV7-6 to TRBJ2-2; 8 nucleotides match TRBD1. CDR3 length: 18 amino acids. The germline CDR1 and CDR2 sequences are SGHVS and FNYEAQ. J lost 6 bases, V lost 3 bases, and 15 bases had no gene match.

This clone came up once. The chain uses TRBV7-9 and TRBJ1-1; 8 bases fit TRBD1. Germline CDR1 reads SEHNR; CDR2 reads FQNEAQ (reference sequence). The V gene end was trimmed by 5 bases and the J gene end by 11 bases; junction bases not matched to a gene: 13. This CDR3 contains 14 residues. CDR3 protein: CASSERTGRGLAFF. CDR3 DNA sequence: TGTGCCAGCAGCGAAAGGACAGGGCGTGGGTTGGCTTTCTTT. Full variable domain (missing parts from reference TRBV7-9 and TRBJ1-1): DTGVSQNPRHKITKRGQNVTFRCDPISEHNRLYWYRQTLGQGPEFLTYFQNEAQLEKSRLLSDRFSAERPKGSFSTLEIQRTEQGDSAMYLCASSERTGRGLAFFGQGTRLTVV.

The genes are TRBV30 and TRBJ2-3, with 7 bases matching TRBD2. V lost 2 bases and J lost 6; bases outside the gene matches: 8. This CDR3 has 14 amino acids. Germline V gene lookup returns CDR1 GTSNPN and CDR2 SVGIG (reference sequence). The CDR3 DNA reads TGTGCCTGGAGTTGGAGAAGGGAGGGCGATACGCAGTATTTT. This codes for CAWSWRREGDTQYF.

The chain combines TRBV27 with TRBJ2-1; D is possibly TRBD1 (5 bases). The germline CDR1 and CDR2 sequences are MNHEY and SMNVEV (reference sequence). V was cut by 5 bases and J by 0 bases, with 17 bases left in between. There are 17 residues in the CDR3. The CDR3 reads CASSPDTTSASYNEQFF. The CDR3 nucleotides read TGTGCCAGCAGTCCGGACACTACCTCTGCCTCCTACAATGAGCAGTTCTTC.

The chain carries TRBV7-9 and TRBJ2-1; D uncertain. V dropped 5 bases and J dropped 4 bases, with 9 bases sitting between them. There are 13 residues in the CDR3. The germline gives CDR1 SEHNR, CDR2 FQNEAQ (reference sequence). The CDR3 nucleotides read TGTGCCAGCAGCGCAACAGAGTACAATGAGCAGTTCTTC. Its protein product is CASSATEYNEQFF.